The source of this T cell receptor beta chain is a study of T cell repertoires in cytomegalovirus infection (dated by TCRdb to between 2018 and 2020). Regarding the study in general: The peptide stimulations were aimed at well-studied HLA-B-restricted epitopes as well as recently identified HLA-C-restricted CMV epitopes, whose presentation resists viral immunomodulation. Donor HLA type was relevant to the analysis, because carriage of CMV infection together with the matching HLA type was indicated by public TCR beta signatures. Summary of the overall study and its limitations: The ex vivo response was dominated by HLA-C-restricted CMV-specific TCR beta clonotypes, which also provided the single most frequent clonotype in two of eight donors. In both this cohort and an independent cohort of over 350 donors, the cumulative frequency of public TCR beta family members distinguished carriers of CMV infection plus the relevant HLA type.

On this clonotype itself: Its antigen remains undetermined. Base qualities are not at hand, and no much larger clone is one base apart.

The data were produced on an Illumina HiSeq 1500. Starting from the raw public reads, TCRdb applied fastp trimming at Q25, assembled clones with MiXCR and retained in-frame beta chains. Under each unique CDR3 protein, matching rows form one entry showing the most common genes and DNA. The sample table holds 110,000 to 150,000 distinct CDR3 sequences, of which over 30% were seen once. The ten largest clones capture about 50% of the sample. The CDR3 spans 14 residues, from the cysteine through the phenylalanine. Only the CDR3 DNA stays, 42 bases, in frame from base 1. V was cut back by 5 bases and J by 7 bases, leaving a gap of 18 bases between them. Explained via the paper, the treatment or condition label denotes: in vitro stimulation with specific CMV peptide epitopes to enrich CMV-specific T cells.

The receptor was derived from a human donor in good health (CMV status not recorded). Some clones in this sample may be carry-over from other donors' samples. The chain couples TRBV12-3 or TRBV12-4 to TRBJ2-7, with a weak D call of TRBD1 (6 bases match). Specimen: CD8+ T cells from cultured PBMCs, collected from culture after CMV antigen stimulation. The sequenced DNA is TGTGCCAGCAGTACCCTCCGACAGGCCCCTGAGCAGTACTTC. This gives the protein CASSTLRQAPEQYF.